This TCR beta chain was retrieved from a study of blood T cell repertoires in COVID-19 (dated by TCRdb to 2018 to 2021). Notes on the research overall: Samples covering the acute and convalescent phases of COVID-19 were provided by collaborators in the United States, Italy and Spain. The dataset comprised deeply sampled blood TCRbeta repertoires from subjects exposed to, actively infected with, or recovered from COVID-19. The material from the prospective study consisted of cDNA or gDNA derived from T cells, B-cell-depleted T cells, or PBMCs. Samples came from the ongoing ImmuneRACE study (first 160 participants) plus 1,254 subjects from 6 global collaborators. Where available, HLA class I and class II types were taken from metadata supplied by the sample provider and were not determined by assay-based typing. The repertoires were released in a freely available public database meant as a resource for research on the immune response to SARS-CoV-2. A de-identified subject ID, COVID-19 status, age in years and sex were almost always included in the sample metadata. Results the study describes overall, beyond this receptor: The quantity of clinical and demographic metadata differed by source and by participant and was supplied without curation.

As to this clone: Its antigen specificity is not known. No qualities accompany the bases; no much larger clone lies one base away.

In the prospective study, participants were 18 to 89 years old, resided in 25 or so geographic areas of the United States, and were enrolled through a virtual design. Cohort assignment in the prospective study relied on participant-reported clinical history from a screening survey and a study questionnaire. Recovered participants in ImmuneRACE Cohort 3 were defined by two consecutive negative NP/OP PCR tests, clearance by a healthcare professional, or resolution of symptoms. Each participant in the prospective study had whole blood, serum and a nasopharyngeal or oropharyngeal swab collected by mobile phlebotomists. Over an approximately 2-month period, participants in the prospective study had the option of providing additional blood draws and questionnaires. Before DNA extraction, prospective study blood samples were shipped either frozen or at room temperature. V and J lose 2 bases and 4 bases, and a span of 9 bases separates them. The germline V gene gives CDR1 as SGHDT and CDR2 as YYEEEE. The CDR3 goes from the cysteine to the phenylalanine over 13 residues. Only the CDR3 portion is preserved as DNA: 39 bases, with reading frame beginning at the first base.

The immunoSEQ Assay, a bias-controlled multiplex PCR, was used to amplify TCRbeta CDR3 regions from genomic DNA. The source study handled its data this way. The number of nucleated cells in each sample was estimated from the amplification of reference gene primers within the assay. Sequence reads were collapsed and filtered to measure the absolute abundance of every unique TCRbeta CDR3 rearrangement. For each sample, productive Simpson clonality was calculated as the square root of Simpson's diversity index across productive rearrangements. In TCRdb, the immuneACCESS table is reduced to in-frame sequences with V and J assigned. These tables do not hold every clone; where another copy was compared, an unresolved V gene accounts for under half, and the others remain unexplained. V, J and clone size are those of that table, while D and trimming were read from the DNA. The sample contains more than 300,000 clones, approximately 90% of them found a single time. The ten largest account for around 1.2% of the sample.

The source material was PBMCs or T cells enriched from blood (not recorded which). The sequence links TRBV5-6 to TRBJ1-1; matching of 5 bases hints at TRBD1 as the D gene. The receptor comes from a woman under 30 who had recovered from COVID-19. The base sequence is TGTGCCAGCAGCTTATGGGGCGGCACTGAAGCTTTCTTT. Translated, this is CASSLWGGTEAFF.